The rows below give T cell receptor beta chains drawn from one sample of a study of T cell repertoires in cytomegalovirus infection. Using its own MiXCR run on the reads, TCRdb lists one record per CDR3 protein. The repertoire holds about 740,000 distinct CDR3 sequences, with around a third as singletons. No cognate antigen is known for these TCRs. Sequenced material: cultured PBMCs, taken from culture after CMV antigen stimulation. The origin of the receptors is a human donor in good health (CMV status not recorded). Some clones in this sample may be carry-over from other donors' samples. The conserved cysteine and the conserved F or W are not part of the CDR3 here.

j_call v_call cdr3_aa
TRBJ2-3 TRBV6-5 ASSYSIGLY
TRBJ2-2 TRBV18 ASSSNPAGVTGELF
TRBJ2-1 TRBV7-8 ASSLGGSNSRY
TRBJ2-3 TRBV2 ASSAGQVGDTQY
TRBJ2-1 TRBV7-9 ASSPEVWGEQF
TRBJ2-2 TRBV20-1 SAKGTSWYTGELF
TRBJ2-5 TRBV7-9 ASSASGRMETQY
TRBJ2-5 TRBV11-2 ASTGAGETQY
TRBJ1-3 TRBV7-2 ASSPEGGVWSGNTIY
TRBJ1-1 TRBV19 ASSITGGNTEAF
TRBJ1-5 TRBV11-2 ASSRFSNQPQH
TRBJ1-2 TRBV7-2 ASSLVGQYNYGYT
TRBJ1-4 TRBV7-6 ASSLGQGRDEKLF
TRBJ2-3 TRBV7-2 ASSSTGFGDTQY
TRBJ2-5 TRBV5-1 ASSLAGHQETQY
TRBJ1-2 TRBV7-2 ASSLQGIGYT
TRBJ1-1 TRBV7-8 ASSKTGVITENTEAF
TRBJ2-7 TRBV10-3 AIRGHDGGYEQY
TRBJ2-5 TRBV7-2 ASSLNIETQY
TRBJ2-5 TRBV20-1 SASLRAGGLETQY
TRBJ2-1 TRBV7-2 ASSFNLGLAEDNEQF
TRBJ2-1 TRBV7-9 ASSSSGTSENEQF
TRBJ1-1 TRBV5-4 ASSVGTPTEAF
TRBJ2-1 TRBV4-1 ASSQPRTGPSSYNEQF
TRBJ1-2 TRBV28 ASSSGIYNYGYT
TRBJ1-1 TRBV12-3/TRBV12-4 ASKQGEAF
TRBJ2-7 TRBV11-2 ASSLGRGNPSR
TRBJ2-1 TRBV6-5 ASSYQATSEQF
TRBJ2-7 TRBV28 ASSLIGQRRTYEQY
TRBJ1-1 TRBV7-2 ASSPSPILPDEAF
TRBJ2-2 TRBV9 ASSIAPGEVGTGELF
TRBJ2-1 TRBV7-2 ASSKASGTYNEQF
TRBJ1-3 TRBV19 ATEGYSGNTIY
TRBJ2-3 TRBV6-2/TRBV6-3 ASTRTGTGADTQY
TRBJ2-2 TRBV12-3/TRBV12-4 ASSRSGTGELF
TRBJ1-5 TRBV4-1 ASSQVTGNQPQH
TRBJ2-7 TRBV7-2 ASSPLPGLGGSYEQY
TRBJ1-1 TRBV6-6 ASSSFTTGNTEAF
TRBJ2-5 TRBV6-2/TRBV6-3 ASLGQVGEETQY
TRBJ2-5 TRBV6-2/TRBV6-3 ASSWGFRETQY
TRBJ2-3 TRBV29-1 SVDAEGGTDTQY
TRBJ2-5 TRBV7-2 ASSLTSRGPVIPVETQY
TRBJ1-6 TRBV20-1 SARSGTAFNSPLH
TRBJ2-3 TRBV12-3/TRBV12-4 ASSRDSPKKY
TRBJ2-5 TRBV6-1 ASTSRGAEETLY
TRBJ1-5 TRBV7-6 ASSLMAGGAGQPQH
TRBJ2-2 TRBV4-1 ASSQVWAGRTTGELF
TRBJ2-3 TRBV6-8 ASRGRRGGLGTDTQY
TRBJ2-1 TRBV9 ASSPTGFSYNEQF
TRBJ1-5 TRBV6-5 ASRHESPNQPQH
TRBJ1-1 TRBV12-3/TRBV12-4 ASSFTGLTEAF
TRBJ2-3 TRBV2 ASRKEPGLFLTQY